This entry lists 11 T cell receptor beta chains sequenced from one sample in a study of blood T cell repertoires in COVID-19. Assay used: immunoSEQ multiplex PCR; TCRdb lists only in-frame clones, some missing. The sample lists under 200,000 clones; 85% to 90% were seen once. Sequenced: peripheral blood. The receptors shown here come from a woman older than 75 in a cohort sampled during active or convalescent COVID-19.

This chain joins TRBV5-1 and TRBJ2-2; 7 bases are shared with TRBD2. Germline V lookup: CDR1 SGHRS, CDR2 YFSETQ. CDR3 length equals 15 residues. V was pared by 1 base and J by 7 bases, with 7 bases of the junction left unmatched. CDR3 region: CASSLQAGVSGELFF. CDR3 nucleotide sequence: TGCGCCAGCAGCTTGCAGGCGGGGGTGAGCGGGGAGCTGTTTTTT.

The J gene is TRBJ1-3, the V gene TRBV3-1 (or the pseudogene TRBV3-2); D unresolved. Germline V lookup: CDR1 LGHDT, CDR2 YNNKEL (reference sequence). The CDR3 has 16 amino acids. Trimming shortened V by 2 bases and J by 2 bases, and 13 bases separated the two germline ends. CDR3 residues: CASSQRGSGAGNTIYF. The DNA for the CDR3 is TGTGCCAGCAGCCAAAGAGGGTCCGGTGCTGGAAACACCATATATTTT.

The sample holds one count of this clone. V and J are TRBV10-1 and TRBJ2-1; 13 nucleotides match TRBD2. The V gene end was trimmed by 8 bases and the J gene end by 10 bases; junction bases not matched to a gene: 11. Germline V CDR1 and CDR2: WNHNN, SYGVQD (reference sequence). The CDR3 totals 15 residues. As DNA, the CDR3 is TGCGCCAGCGGACCGGGACTAGCGGGACCGGGGGAGCAGTTCTTC. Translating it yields CASGPGLAGPGEQFF.

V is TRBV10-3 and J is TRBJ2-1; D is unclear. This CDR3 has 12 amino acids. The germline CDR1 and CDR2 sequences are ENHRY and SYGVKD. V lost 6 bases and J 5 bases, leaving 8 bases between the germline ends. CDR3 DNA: TGTGCCATCAGGGCCCGGGACAATGAGCAGTTCTTC. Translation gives CAIRARDNEQFF.

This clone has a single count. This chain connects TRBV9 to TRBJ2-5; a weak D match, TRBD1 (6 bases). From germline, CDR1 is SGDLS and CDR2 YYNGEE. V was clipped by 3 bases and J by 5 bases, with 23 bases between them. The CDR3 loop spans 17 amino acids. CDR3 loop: CASSAGSAGALGETQYF. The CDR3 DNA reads TGTGCCAGCAGCGCAGGATCAGCAGGGGCGTTAGGGGAGACCCAGTACTTC.

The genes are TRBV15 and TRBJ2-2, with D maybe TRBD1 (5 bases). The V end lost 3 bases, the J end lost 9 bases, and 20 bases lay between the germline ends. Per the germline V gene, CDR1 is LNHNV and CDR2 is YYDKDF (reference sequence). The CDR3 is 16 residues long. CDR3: CATSSRLGRAFRELFF. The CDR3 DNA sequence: TGTGCCACCAGCAGCCGACTGGGCAGGGCATTCCGGGAGCTGTTTTTT. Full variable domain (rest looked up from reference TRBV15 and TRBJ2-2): DAMVIQNPRYQVTQFGKPVTLSCSQTLNHNVMYWYQQKSSQAPKLLFHYYDKDFNNEADTPDNFQSRRPNTSFCFLDIRSPGLGDTAMYLCATSSRLGRAFRELFFGEGSRLTVL.

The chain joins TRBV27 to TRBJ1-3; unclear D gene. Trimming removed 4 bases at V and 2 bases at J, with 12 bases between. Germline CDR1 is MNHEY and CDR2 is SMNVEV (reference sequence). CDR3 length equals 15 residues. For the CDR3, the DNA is TGTGCCAGCAGTTCTCACACAAAAACTGGAAACACCATATATTTT. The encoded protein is CASSSHTKTGNTIYF.

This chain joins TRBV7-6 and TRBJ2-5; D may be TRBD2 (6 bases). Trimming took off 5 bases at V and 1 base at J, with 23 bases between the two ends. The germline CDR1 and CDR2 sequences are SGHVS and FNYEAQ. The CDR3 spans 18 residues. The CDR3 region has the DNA TGTGCCAGCAGCCGACCCCGAAGTGGACCCGGGGGCCAAGAGACCCAGTACTTC. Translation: CASSRPRSGPGGQETQYF.

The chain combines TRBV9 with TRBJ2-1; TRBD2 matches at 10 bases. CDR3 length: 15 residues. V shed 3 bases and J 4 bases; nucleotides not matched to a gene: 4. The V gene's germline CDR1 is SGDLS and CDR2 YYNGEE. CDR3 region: CASSGGLAAYNEQFF. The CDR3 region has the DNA TGTGCCAGCAGCGGCGGACTAGCGGCTTACAATGAGCAGTTCTTC.

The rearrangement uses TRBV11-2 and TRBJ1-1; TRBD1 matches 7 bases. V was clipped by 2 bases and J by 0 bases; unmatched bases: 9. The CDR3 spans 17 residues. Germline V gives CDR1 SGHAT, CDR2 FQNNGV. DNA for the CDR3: TGTGCCAGCAGCTTAATAAGGGGGCAACTTATGAACACTGAAGCTTTCTTT. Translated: CASSLIRGQLMNTEAFF.

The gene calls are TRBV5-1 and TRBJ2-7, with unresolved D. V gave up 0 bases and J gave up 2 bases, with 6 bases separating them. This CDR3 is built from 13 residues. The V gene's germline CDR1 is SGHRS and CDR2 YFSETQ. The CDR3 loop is CASSLAGTYEQYV. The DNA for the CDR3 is TGCGCCAGCAGCTTGGCAGGCACCTACGAGCAGTACGTC.